This entry lists 15 T cell receptor beta chains sequenced from one sample in a study of blood T cell repertoires in COVID-19 (dated by TCRdb to the early 2020s). Libraries were built with the immunoSEQ multiplex PCR assay. TCRdb retrieved this table from immuneACCESS and kept in-frame rearrangements only. Not all clones are present; in checked studies, unresolved V genes account for under half, and no reason is known for the remainder. Present in this sample are approximately 260,000 clones, around 83% of which were seen just once. The ten largest account for 12% of the sample. The sequenced sample consisted of peripheral blood. The receptors originated from a woman aged 60-75 years with active or convalescent COVID-19.

This sequence joins TRBV5-6 and TRBJ1-5; TRBD1 might be the D (6 bases). Trimming removed 1 base from V and 7 bases from J, with 12 bases in between. The CDR3 is made up of 14 amino acids. Germline CDR1 SGHDT, CDR2 YYEEEE. Here the CDR3 reads CASSLWGGRQPQHF. CDR3 DNA sequence: TGTGCCAGCAGCTTGTGGGGGGGGCGCCAGCCCCAGCATTTT.

V is TRBV21-1 and J is TRBJ2-7; the table's D call of TRBD1 was not tested on the DNA. TRBV21-1 is labeled a pseudogene. The CDR3 is 18 residues long. Written as DNA, the CDR3 is TGTGCCAACAGGACCCGGGACAGGAAGCAGCTCGGGTCCTACGAGCAGTACTTC. Amino acids: CANRTRDRKQLGSYEQYF.

This chain connects TRBV5-6 to TRBJ2-2; possibly TRBD2 for D (6 bases). The CDR3 consists of 16 residues. From germline, CDR1 is SGHDT and CDR2 YYEEEE. Trimming pared 4 bases from V and 0 bases from J, leaving 13 bases between. CDR3 sequence: CASSPGSPANTGELFF. The CDR3 DNA follows: TGTGCCAGCAGCCCCGGGAGTCCCGCGAACACCGGGGAGCTGTTTTTT. Full variable domain (remainder filled in from reference TRBV5-6 and TRBJ2-2): DAGVTQSPTHLIKTRGQQVTLRCSPKSGHDTVSWYQQALGQGPQFIFQYYEEEERQRGNFPDRFSGHQFPNYSSELNVNALLLGDSALYLCASSPGSPANTGELFFGEGSRLTVL.

The chain combines TRBV7-3 with TRBJ2-7, with 7 nucleotides matching TRBD2. The CDR3 totals 13 residues. Germline values: CDR1 SGHTA, CDR2 FQGTGA. V was pared by 1 base and J by 10 bases, with 7 bases of the junction left unmatched. In DNA form, the CDR3 reads TGTGCCAGCAGCTTAAGACTAGCCCAGCCCCAGTACTTC. Amino acid sequence: CASSLRLAQPQYF.

J is TRBJ2-1 and V is TRBV12-5; 8 bases agree with TRBD2. CDR1 is LGHNT, CDR2 FRNRAP, per germline. CDR3 length: 15 amino acids. J lost 2 bases, V lost 7 bases, and 7 bases had no gene match. The CDR3 spells CASARSGGPYNEQFF. DNA of the CDR3: TGTGCTAGTGCCCGAAGCGGGGGCCCCTACAATGAGCAGTTCTTC.

This chain joins TRBV18 and TRBJ1-1; D unclear. Trimming removed 1 base from V and 1 base from J, with 7 bases in between. This CDR3 has 14 residues. From germline, CDR1 is KGHSH and CDR2 LQKENI. This CDR3 reads CASSPQNRNTEAFF. The CDR3 nucleotides are TGTGCCAGCTCACCACAAAACAGGAACACTGAAGCTTTCTTT.

This sequence joins TRBV7-9 and TRBJ1-2; D possibly corresponds to TRBD1 (5 bases). Germline V gene lookup returns CDR1 SEHNR and CDR2 FQNEAQ (reference sequence). Trimming left V 3 bases short and J 2 bases short, with 7 bases between. This CDR3 is built from 13 residues. The CDR3 spells CASSFPGNYGYTF. For the CDR3, the DNA is TGTGCCAGCAGCTTTCCAGGGAACTATGGCTACACCTTC.

V usage is TRBV6-5 and J usage is TRBJ1-6, with TRBD1 matching 8 bases. J lost 7 bases, V lost 7 bases, and 3 bases had no gene match. The CDR3 runs 13 residues. The germline V gene encodes CDR1 MNHEY and CDR2 SVGAGI. The CDR3 is CASNRQGNSPLHF. The CDR3 DNA reads TGTGCCAGCAACCGACAGGGGAATTCACCCCTCCACTTT.

The rearrangement joins TRBV10-2 to TRBJ1-1; the match to TRBD1 covers 7 bases. Losses at the gene ends were 6 bases for V and 8 bases for J; bases not matched to a gene: 15. The CDR3 contains 15 residues. The germline V gene has CDR1 WSHSY and CDR2 SAAADI. The CDR3 nucleotides are TGCGCCAGCAGCAAAATCTACAGGGGCGCCCCCGAAGCTTTCTTT. It encodes CASSKIYRGAPEAFF.

This sequence joins TRBV19 and TRBJ2-7; no definite D call. In germline, CDR1 is LNHDA, CDR2 SQIVND (reference sequence). Trimming removed 5 bases at V and 0 bases at J, with 14 bases between. The CDR3 loop spans 15 amino acids. The CDR3 nucleotides read TGTGCCAGTAGTCCCCGAGCCCTCGGCTCCTACGAGCAGTACTTC. Translated: CASSPRALGSYEQYF.

The V gene is TRBV3-1 (or the pseudogene TRBV3-2), the J gene TRBJ1-2; 7 nucleotides agree with TRBD1. The V gene's germline CDR1 is LGHDT and CDR2 YNNKEL (reference sequence). This CDR3 is 14 amino acids long. The V segment lost 1 base and the J segment 3 bases; nucleotides outside the gene matches: 2. The CDR3 nucleotides read TGTGCCAGCAGCCAAGGCGGGACAGACTATGGCTACACCTTC. Amino acids: CASSQGGTDYGYTF.

This clone was detected ten times or more. The chain joins TRBV7-9 to TRBJ1-1; 12 bases fit TRBD1. CDR3 length: 15 amino acids. V shed 10 bases, J shed 3 bases, and the junction held 9 bases outside the gene matches. Germline assignment: CDR1 SEHNR and CDR2 FQNEAQ (reference sequence). CDR3 DNA sequence: TGTGCCACCGGGACAGGGGGCACGAGGGACACTGAAGCTTTCTTT. It encodes CATGTGGTRDTEAFF.

The CDR3 loop reads CASSLSGGYSNQPQHF. In nucleotides, the CDR3 is TGTGCCAGCAGTTTATCGGGGGGGTATAGCAATCAGCCCCAGCATTTT. The chain uses TRBV27 and TRBJ1-5; D possibly corresponds to TRBD1 (5 bases). CDR3 size: 16 residues. The germline CDR1 and CDR2 sequences are MNHEY and SMNVEV (reference sequence). The V and J ends lost 0 bases and 0 bases respectively, with 9 bases between them.

The rearrangement links TRBV4-1 to TRBJ1-2; no clear D. Per germline, CDR1 MGHRA and CDR2 YSYEKL. The CDR3 length is 16 residues. Trimming shortened V by 3 bases and J by 3 bases, and 17 bases separated the two germline ends. Here the CDR3 DNA reads TGCGCCAGCAGCCATAACGGACTTGAAGCTTACTATGGCTACACCTTC. The encoded protein is CASSHNGLEAYYGYTF.

V usage is TRBV19 and J usage is TRBJ2-1; tentative D call: TRBD2 (5 bases). The germline gives CDR1 LNHDA, CDR2 SQIVND (reference sequence). Trimming left V 2 bases short and J 9 bases short, with 14 bases between. The CDR3 is 14 amino acids. In DNA, the CDR3 is TGTGCCAGTAGTATAACCCTTCGGGGAGCTGAGCAGTTCTTC. Translated: CASSITLRGAEQFF.